This entry lists 2 T cell receptor beta chains sequenced from one sample in a study of blood T cell repertoires in COVID-19. TCRdb's copy holds only in-frame clones and misses some; the assay was immunoSEQ multiplex PCR. The table has some 41,000 clones, approximately 90% seen once. The sequencing sample was made of peripheral blood. All receptors derive from an older man with active COVID-19.

The gene calls are TRBV7-3 and TRBJ2-5; tentative D call: TRBD2 (6 bases). This CDR3 has 13 amino acids. The germline V gene has CDR1 SGHTA and CDR2 FQGTGA. Trimming cost V 4 bases and J 4 bases, with 10 bases left between them. CDR3 sequence: CASSSRRGETQYF. CDR3 DNA sequence: TGTGCCAGCAGCTCTAGGCGGGGAGAGACCCAGTACTTC.

This clone was detected once. This chain's CDR3 is CASRRYGTGLEKLFF. CDR3 DNA sequence: TGTGCCAGCAGACGTTACGGGACAGGGCTCGAAAAACTGTTTTTT. V is TRBV28 and J is TRBJ1-4; 9 positions match TRBD1. In germline, CDR1 is MDHEN, CDR2 SYDVKM. The CDR3 sequence is 15 residues long. V lost 6 bases and J lost 8; bases outside the gene matches: 10.